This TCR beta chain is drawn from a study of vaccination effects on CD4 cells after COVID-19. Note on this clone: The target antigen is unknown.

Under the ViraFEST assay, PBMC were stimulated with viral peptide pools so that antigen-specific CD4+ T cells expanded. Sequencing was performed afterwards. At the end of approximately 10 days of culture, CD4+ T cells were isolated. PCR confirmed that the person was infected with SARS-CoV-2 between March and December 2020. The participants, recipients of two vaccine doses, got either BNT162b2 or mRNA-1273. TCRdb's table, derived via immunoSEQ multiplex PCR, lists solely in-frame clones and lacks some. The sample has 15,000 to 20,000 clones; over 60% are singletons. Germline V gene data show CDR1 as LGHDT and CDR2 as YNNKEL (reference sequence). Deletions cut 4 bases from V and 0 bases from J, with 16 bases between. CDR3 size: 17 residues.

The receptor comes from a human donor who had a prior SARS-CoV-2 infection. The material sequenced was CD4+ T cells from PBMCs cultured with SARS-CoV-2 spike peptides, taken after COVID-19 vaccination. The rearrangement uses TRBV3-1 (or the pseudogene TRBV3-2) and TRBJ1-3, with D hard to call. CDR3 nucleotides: TGTGCCAGCAGCCCAAAATTAGGACTGTACTCTGGAAACACCATATATTTT. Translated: CASSPKLGLYSGNTIYF.